The rows below give T cell receptor beta chains drawn from one sample of a study of blood T cell repertoires in COVID-19. Data came from immunoSEQ multiplex PCR; TCRdb stores just in-frame clones and leaves some out. The data contain hundreds of thousands of clones, 90% of them singletons. Specimen: peripheral blood. The receptors shown here come from a woman in her late teens or twenties with acute or convalescent COVID-19. CDR3s include the opening cysteine and the closing phenylalanine or tryptophan. Each record gives: CDR3 DNA, CDR3 protein, clone size, D gene, V gene, J gene. A D gene is named only where the DNA matches it firmly. Clone size is given for some rows only: seen once, a few or many times, or a class if the clone is expanded.

TGTGCCAGTAGTCGACAGGGATCCTCCTATGGCTACACCTTC,CASSRQGSSYGYTF,NA,TRBD1,TRBV19,TRBJ1-2
TGTGCCAGCAGCCAAGAAGAGGGGGTCAGACCCTACGAGCAGTACTTC,CASSQEEGVRPYEQYF,NA,NA,TRBV4-2,TRBJ2-7
TGTGCCAGCAGTTACCACTCGGTCCTCTATGGCTACACCTTC,CASSYHSVLYGYTF,NA,NA,TRBV6-2/TRBV6-3,TRBJ1-2
TGCGCCAGCAGCTTGGTGTCCTCAGCAGGGGCCTCTGGCTATGGCTACACCTTC,CASSLVSSAGASGYGYTF,NA,NA,TRBV5-1,TRBJ1-2
TGCGCCAGCAGCTTTCTCCCCGGACAGATCTATGGCTACACCTTC,CASSFLPGQIYGYTF,NA,NA,TRBV5-1,TRBJ1-2
TGCAGTGCTAGTGGAAGGGGGGGCCTTAATGAAAAACTGTTTTTT,CSASGRGGLNEKLFF,NA,NA,TRBV20-1,TRBJ1-4
TGTGCCACCAGCAGAGTCGGGGGGGAGTGGCCCCAGCATTTT,CATSRVGGEWPQHF,NA,NA,TRBV15,TRBJ1-5
TGTGCCTGGGAGGGGACAGGGGGCGGCTACACCTTC,CAWEGTGGGYTF,NA,TRBD1,TRBV30,TRBJ1-2
TGTGCCAGCAGCTCCTCTAGCGGGGGGGTCTACGAGCAGTACTTC,CASSSSSGGVYEQYF,NA,TRBD2,TRBV9,TRBJ2-7
TGTGCCAGCAGTTTGAACAGAGAGAACACTGAAGCTTTCTTT,CASSLNRENTEAFF,NA,NA,TRBV6-5,TRBJ1-1
TGTGCCAGCAGTTCCCCGGACAGGGGGGAGCGTTCACCCCTCCACTTT,CASSSPDRGERSPLHF,NA,TRBD1,TRBV27,TRBJ1-6
TGTGCCACCAGTGTCAGGGTTGATAATTCACCCCTCCACTTT,CATSVRVDNSPLHF,NA,NA,TRBV24-1,TRBJ1-6
TGTGCCAGCAGCTTAGTACAGGGTCTGACCTATGGCTACACCTTC,CASSLVQGLTYGYTF,NA,NA,TRBV11-2,TRBJ1-2
TGTGCCAGCAGCGTAGCCGACTATGGCTACACCTTC,CASSVADYGYTF,NA,NA,TRBV9,TRBJ1-2
TGTGCCAGCAGCGTAGGACAGGCAAACACTGAAGCTTTCTTT,CASSVGQANTEAFF,few,NA,TRBV9,TRBJ1-1
TGTGCCTGGAGCGCCGGACAGTCGAACACTGAAGCTTTCTTT,CAWSAGQSNTEAFF,NA,NA,TRBV30,TRBJ1-1
TGTGCCAGCTCAGGTTTGCCGGTAATTTACAATGAGCAGTTCTTC,CASSGLPVIYNEQFF,NA,NA,TRBV18,TRBJ2-1
TGTGCCAGCAGCTTAGCCCGGGGGGAGATCTACGAGCAGTACTTC,CASSLARGEIYEQYF,NA,TRBD2,TRBV27,TRBJ2-7
TGTGCCAGCAGTGAAGCGGGCACGGGATTATTAGAGACCCAGTACTTC,CASSEAGTGLLETQYF,NA,NA,TRBV6-1,TRBJ2-5
TGTGCCTGGAGTACCCGACAGGGCCGCAGGTATGGCTACACCTTC,CAWSTRQGRRYGYTF,NA,TRBD1,TRBV30,TRBJ1-2
TGCAGCGTTTTAGTGACTAGCGGGGCCCCCCCCTACGAGCAGTACTTC,CSVLVTSGAPPYEQYF,NA,TRBD2,TRBV29-1,TRBJ2-7
TGTGCCAGCAGCTTAGATCTAGCGGGGGTGACAGATACGCAGTATTTT,CASSLDLAGVTDTQYF,NA,TRBD2,TRBV11-2,TRBJ2-3
TGTGCCAGCAGCTTTAAGGGGGGGAACCAGCCCCAGCATTTT,CASSFKGGNQPQHF,NA,NA,TRBV7-9,TRBJ1-5
TGTGCCAGCAGCTTGACCACAGGTATCTCGAGGTTGAGCTATGGCTACACCTTC,CASSLTTGISRLSYGYTF,NA,NA,TRBV5-5,TRBJ1-2
TGTGCCAGCAGCTTAGCTGCCGGGACTGCTTATTCACCCCTCCACTTT,CASSLAAGTAYSPLHF,once,NA,TRBV7-2,TRBJ1-6
TGTGCCTGGAGTCCGGACAGAAATCAGCCCCAGCATTTT,CAWSPDRNQPQHF,NA,NA,TRBV30,TRBJ1-5
TGTGCCAGCAGTTATCTTGGCGGGGCCTACGAGCAGTACTTC,CASSYLGGAYEQYF,NA,NA,TRBV6-6,TRBJ2-7
TGTGCCAGCAGTGAGGGAGGGGTCTTTATTAACTATGGCTACACCTTC,CASSEGGVFINYGYTF,NA,NA,TRBV6-1,TRBJ1-2
TGCAGCGTTGGGCAGGGAAGCTCCTACGAGCAGTACTTC,CSVGQGSSYEQYF,NA,NA,TRBV29-1,TRBJ2-7
TGTGCCAGCAGAGGAAGTGGAGACTATGGCTACACCTTC,CASRGSGDYGYTF,NA,NA,TRBV3-1/TRBV3-2,TRBJ1-2
TGTGCCAGTAGTATGGGGACTAGCGGGGCCTCCTACGAGCAGTACTTC,CASSMGTSGASYEQYF,NA,TRBD2,TRBV19,TRBJ2-7
TGTGCCAGCAGTGAATCGGGGGAGGGCAATCAGCCCCAGCATTTT,CASSESGEGNQPQHF,NA,NA,TRBV6-4,TRBJ1-5
TGTGCCAGCAGCGTAAACAGGGGACTAGCGGGAGACGGGGAGCTGTTTTTT,CASSVNRGLAGDGELFF,NA,TRBD2,TRBV9,TRBJ2-2
TGTGCCACTGTGGCGGGCGGCTACACCTTC,CATVAGGYTF,NA,NA,TRBV6-6,TRBJ1-2
TGTGCCAGCAGCTTATATGGGACAGAACATAACTATGGCTACACCTTC,CASSLYGTEHNYGYTF,NA,TRBD1,TRBV7-3,TRBJ1-2
TGTGCCAGCAGTGAGTCCCCAGCGGGGGGTACAGATACGCAGTATTTT,CASSESPAGGTDTQYF,once,TRBD2,TRBV6-4,TRBJ2-3
TGTGCTAGTGGTTTGGGCAGGGGACCGGCTAATGAAAAACTGTTTTTT,CASGLGRGPANEKLFF,NA,NA,TRBV12-5,TRBJ1-4
TGTGCCAGCAGCTTAGTAGGGGTAGAGCAGCCCCAGCATTTT,CASSLVGVEQPQHF,NA,NA,TRBV7-2,TRBJ1-5
TGTGCCAGCAGCGTACTCTCGCGGGGGGACGCTGAAGCTTTCTTT,CASSVLSRGDAEAFF,NA,NA,TRBV9,TRBJ1-1
TGTGCCAGCAGCCGCAGGGGAGAGCAGTTCTTC,CASSRRGEQFF,NA,NA,TRBV6-5,TRBJ2-1
TGTGCCAGCAGTTTGAGAGGATATGGCTACACCTTC,CASSLRGYGYTF,NA,NA,TRBV27,TRBJ1-2
TGTGCCACCAGTGAGATACAGGGGAAGGGCACAGATACGCAGTATTTT,CATSEIQGKGTDTQYF,NA,TRBD1,TRBV24-1,TRBJ2-3
TGTGCCAGCAGCTTGGCCTTGGGGGCCCATAATTCACCCCTCCACTTT,CASSLALGAHNSPLHF,NA,NA,TRBV5-6,TRBJ1-6
TGTGCCAGCAGCCACAGGGAGGGAGATGAAGCTTTCTTT,CASSHREGDEAFF,few,NA,TRBV3-1/TRBV3-2,TRBJ1-1
TGTGCCAGCAGACCAGTCCCGGAGCTTGGAAACACCATATATTTT,CASRPVPELGNTIYF,NA,NA,TRBV6-5,TRBJ1-3
TGTGCCAGCTCACCAAGCGGAGGGAGTGACCCCGGGGAGCTGTTTTTT,CASSPSGGSDPGELFF,once,NA,TRBV18,TRBJ2-2